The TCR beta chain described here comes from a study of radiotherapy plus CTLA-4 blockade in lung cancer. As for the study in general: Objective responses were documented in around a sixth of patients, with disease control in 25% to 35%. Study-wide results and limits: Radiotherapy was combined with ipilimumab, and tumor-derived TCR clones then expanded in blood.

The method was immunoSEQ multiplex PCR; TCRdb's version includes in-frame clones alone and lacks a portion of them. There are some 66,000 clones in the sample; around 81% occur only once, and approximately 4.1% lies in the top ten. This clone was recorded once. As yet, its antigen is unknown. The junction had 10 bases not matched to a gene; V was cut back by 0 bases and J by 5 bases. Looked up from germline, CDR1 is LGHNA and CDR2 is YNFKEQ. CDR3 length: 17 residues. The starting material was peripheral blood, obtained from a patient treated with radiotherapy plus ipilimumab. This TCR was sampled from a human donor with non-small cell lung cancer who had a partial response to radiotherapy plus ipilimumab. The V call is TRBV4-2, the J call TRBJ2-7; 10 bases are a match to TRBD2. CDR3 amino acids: CASSQDGASGRRDEQYF. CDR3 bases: TGTGCCAGCAGCCAAGACGGAGCTAGCGGGAGACGAGACGAGCAGTACTTC.